These T cell receptor beta chains were read from a single sample in a study of OX40 agonist ivuxolimab in advanced cancers. The protocol was immunoSEQ multiplex PCR, while the TCRdb copy is restricted to in-frame clones and leaves out a portion. The sample records about 40,000 clones, about 85% being singletons. Sequenced material: CD4+ or CD8+ T cells sorted from blood, taken in a trial of the OX40 agonist ivuxolimab. The receptors derive from an adult with an advanced solid tumor such as melanoma, head and neck, liver or kidney cancer. Both conserved end residues are part of each CDR3. D genes are given only for firm matches. Size values are once, few and many counts, or a class for expanded clones, and some rows have none.

V: TRBV29-1
D: .
J: TRBJ1-2
size: .
CDR3: CSVHLMYGYTF
DNA: TGCAGCGTTCACTTGATGTATGGCTACACCTTC

V: TRBV5-1
D: .
J: TRBJ1-1
size: .
CDR3: CASSDRRGNTEAFF
DNA: TGCGCCAGCAGCGACCGGCGGGGGAACACTGAAGCTTTCTTT

V: TRBV6-6
D: .
J: TRBJ2-7
size: .
CDR3: CASSYIPYEQYF
DNA: TGTGCCAGCAGCTATATCCCCTACGAGCAGTACTTC

V: TRBV29-1
D: TRBD2
J: TRBJ2-1
size: .
CDR3: CSVPSLRLAGGGFSYNEQFF
DNA: TGCAGCGTTCCGAGCTTACGACTAGCGGGAGGTGGTTTTTCCTACAATGAGCAGTTCTTC

V: TRBV6-6
D: .
J: TRBJ2-3
size: .
CDR3: CASSPVSGNTDTQYF
DNA: TGTGCCAGCAGTCCCGTTAGCGGTAACACAGATACGCAGTATTTT

V: TRBV5-1
D: .
J: TRBJ1-4
size: .
CDR3: CASSLPGTTNEKLFF
DNA: TGCGCCAGCAGCTTGCCGGGAACAACTAATGAAAAACTGTTTTTT

V: TRBV6-5
D: .
J: TRBJ2-5
size: .
CDR3: CASLRTHQETQYF
DNA: TGTGCCAGTCTCAGGACTCACCAAGAGACCCAGTACTTC

V: TRBV6-1
D: TRBD1
J: TRBJ2-3
size: .
CDR3: CASKGTGGRDTQYF
DNA: TGTGCCAGCAAAGGGACAGGGGGCAGAGATACGCAGTATTTT

V: TRBV19
D: TRBD1
J: TRBJ1-1
size: .
CDR3: CASSSRDRGTSEAFF
DNA: TGTGCCAGTAGTTCCCGGGACAGGGGGACCTCTGAAGCTTTCTTT

V: TRBV7-9
D: .
J: TRBJ1-2
size: .
CDR3: CASSLEGDGNYGYTF
DNA: TGTGCCAGCAGCTTAGAGGGGGATGGTAACTATGGCTACACCTTC

V: TRBV5-8
D: .
J: TRBJ1-4
size: .
CDR3: CASSLGWSTWNEKLFF
DNA: TGTGCCAGCAGCTTAGGGTGGAGTACTTGGAACGAAAAACTGTTTTTT

V: TRBV7-9
D: TRBD2
J: TRBJ2-3
size: .
CDR3: CASSMLAGEIDTQYF
DNA: TGTGCCAGCAGTATGTTAGCGGGAGAAATAGATACGCAGTATTTT

V: TRBV7-3
D: .
J: TRBJ1-1
size: few
CDR3: CASSFGEYTEAFF
DNA: TGTGCCAGCAGCTTCGGAGAGTACACTGAAGCTTTCTTT

V: TRBV7-6
D: TRBD1
J: TRBJ2-7
size: .
CDR3: CASSPRTGSSYEQYF
DNA: TGTGCCAGCAGCCCTCGGACAGGGAGCTCCTACGAGCAGTACTTC

V: TRBV4-3
D: .
J: TRBJ1-2
size: .
CDR3: CASSQVQGYGYTF
DNA: TGCGCCAGCAGCCAAGTGCAGGGCTATGGCTACACCTTC

V: TRBV14
D: .
J: TRBJ2-3
size: .
CDR3: CASSQSRRPSTDTQYF
DNA: TGTGCCAGCAGCCAAAGTAGACGGCCTAGCACAGATACGCAGTATTTT

V: TRBV4-1
D: .
J: TRBJ2-7
size: once
CDR3: CASSQDKGPYEQYF
DNA: TGCGCCAGCAGCCAAGATAAGGGTCCCTACGAGCAGTACTTC

V: TRBV2
D: .
J: TRBJ1-5
size: .
CDR3: CASGRGNVDQPQHF
DNA: TGTGCCAGCGGAAGAGGGAATGTCGATCAGCCCCAGCATTTT

V: TRBV6-5
D: .
J: TRBJ1-2
size: .
CDR3: CASSPYTGRSYGYTF
DNA: TGTGCCAGCAGCCCCTATACAGGGAGGAGCTATGGCTACACCTTC

V: TRBV5-6
D: TRBD1
J: TRBJ2-2
size: .
CDR3: CASSFRQGATGELFF
DNA: TGTGCCAGCAGCTTTAGACAGGGGGCGACCGGGGAGCTGTTTTTT

V: TRBV4-2
D: .
J: TRBJ2-3
size: once
CDR3: CASSQHRGSSTDTQYF
DNA: TGTGCCAGCAGCCAACATCGGGGGTCTAGCACAGATACGCAGTATTTT

V: TRBV19
D: .
J: TRBJ2-7
size: .
CDR3: CASSWGNYEQYF
DNA: TGTGCCAGTAGTTGGGGGAACTACGAGCAGTACTTC

V: TRBV6-6
D: .
J: TRBJ2-3
size: .
CDR3: CASSLLGTSTDTQYF
DNA: TGTGCCAGCAGCTTACTGGGGACTAGCACAGATACGCAGTATTTT

V: TRBV7-2
D: .
J: TRBJ2-7
size: .
CDR3: CASSLALIGGSYYEQYF
DNA: TGTGCCAGCAGCTTAGCGCTAATCGGTGGCAGCTACTACGAGCAGTACTTC

V: TRBV7-9
D: .
J: TRBJ1-5
size: few
CDR3: CASSMAGERINQPQHF
DNA: TGTGCCAGCAGCATGGCGGGGGAACGGATCAATCAGCCCCAGCATTTT

V: TRBV5-1
D: .
J: TRBJ1-1
size: .
CDR3: CASSFGQLPMNTEAFF
DNA: TGCGCCAGCAGCTTTGGCCAGCTACCCATGAACACTGAAGCTTTCTTT

V: TRBV27
D: TRBD2
J: TRBJ2-7
size: .
CDR3: CASSTPGLAEQYF
DNA: TGTGCCAGCAGTACTCCGGGACTAGCCGAGCAGTACTTC

V: TRBV18
D: TRBD1
J: TRBJ2-5
size: .
CDR3: CASSHNDRVQETQYF
DNA: TGTGCCAGCTCACACAACGACAGGGTTCAAGAGACCCAGTACTTC

V: TRBV7-9
D: .
J: TRBJ2-7
size: few
CDR3: CASSLGSYEQYF
DNA: TGTGCCAGCAGCTTAGGGTCCTACGAGCAGTACTTC

V: TRBV7-6
D: .
J: TRBJ1-5
size: .
CDR3: CASSLSEGRFNQPQHF
DNA: TGTGCCAGCAGCCTAAGCGAGGGCAGGTTCAATCAGCCCCAGCATTTT

V: TRBV4-3
D: .
J: TRBJ2-2
size: few
CDR3: CASSQLPGMNTGELFF
DNA: TGCGCCAGCAGCCAACTACCGGGTATGAACACCGGGGAGCTGTTTTTT

V: TRBV9
D: .
J: TRBJ2-3
size: .
CDR3: CASSRSRVDTQYF
DNA: TGTGCCAGCAGCCGAAGTCGAGTTGATACGCAGTATTTT

V: TRBV10-3
D: TRBD1
J: TRBJ1-5
size: .
CDR3: CAISDAGTGPNQPQHF
DNA: TGTGCCATCAGTGATGCCGGGACAGGGCCGAATCAGCCCCAGCATTTT

V: TRBV29-1
D: .
J: TRBJ2-4
size: .
CDR3: CSHRDGKNIQYF
DNA: TGCAGCCACCGGGACGGCAAAAACATTCAGTACTTC

V: TRBV4-3
D: .
J: TRBJ2-1
size: .
CDR3: CASSQEDGGGSYNEQFF
DNA: TGCGCCAGCAGCCAAGAGGATGGTGGAGGGTCCTACAATGAGCAGTTCTTC

V: TRBV9
D: .
J: TRBJ2-3
size: .
CDR3: CASSGTGDTQYF
DNA: TGTGCCAGCAGCGGGACCGGGGATACGCAGTATTTT

V: TRBV13
D: .
J: TRBJ2-3
size: .
CDR3: CASSLEQSITDTQYF
DNA: TGTGCCAGCAGCTTAGAACAGTCCATCACAGATACGCAGTATTTT

V: TRBV7-3
D: .
J: TRBJ2-3
size: once
CDR3: CASSYGGDTQYF
DNA: TGTGCCAGCAGCTACGGGGGAGATACGCAGTATTTT

V: TRBV30
D: .
J: TRBJ2-3
size: .
CDR3: CAWSDPPGVAYTQYF
DNA: TGTGCCTGGAGTGACCCCCCGGGCGTGGCATATACGCAGTATTTT

V: TRBV2
D: .
J: TRBJ1-5
size: .
CDR3: CASSESGDQHF
DNA: TGTGCCAGCAGTGAGTCGGGTGATCAGCATTTT

V: TRBV11-2
D: .
J: TRBJ2-1
size: .
CDR3: CASSLEAYNEQFF
DNA: TGTGCCAGCAGCCTAGAGGCATACAATGAGCAGTTCTTC

V: TRBV18
D: .
J: TRBJ2-2
size: .
CDR3: CASSPYDVNTGELFF
DNA: TGTGCCAGCTCACCCTACGATGTGAACACCGGGGAGCTGTTTTTT

V: TRBV29-1
D: .
J: TRBJ1-2
size: .
CDR3: CSVLHAQAGYTF
DNA: TGCAGCGTTCTTCATGCTCAGGCTGGCTACACCTTC

V: TRBV5-5
D: TRBD2
J: TRBJ2-7
size: .
CDR3: CASSSQAGLIYEQYF
DNA: TGTGCCAGCAGCTCCCAAGCGGGACTGATCTACGAGCAGTACTTC

V: TRBV4-2
D: .
J: TRBJ2-7
size: .
CDR3: CASSQDVGTSGLSYEQYF
DNA: TGTGCCAGCAGCCAAGATGTCGGGACATCGGGTTTGTCCTACGAGCAGTACTTC

V: TRBV13
D: TRBD2
J: TRBJ2-3
size: .
CDR3: CASSGWTSGTDTQYF
DNA: TGTGCCAGCAGCGGTTGGACTAGCGGAACAGATACGCAGTATTTT

V: TRBV10-3
D: TRBD2
J: TRBJ2-1
size: .
CDR3: CAISDAGEFFNEQFF
DNA: TGTGCCATCAGTGATGCGGGAGAATTTTTCAATGAGCAGTTCTTC

V: TRBV5-4
D: .
J: TRBJ2-2
size: once
CDR3: CVSSDTSANTGELFF
DNA: TGTGTCAGCAGCGATACTAGTGCGAACACCGGGGAGCTGTTTTTT

V: TRBV27
D: TRBD1
J: TRBJ2-1
size: .
CDR3: CASSIAGGSYNEQFF
DNA: TGTGCCAGCAGTATAGCAGGGGGCTCCTACAATGAGCAGTTCTTC

V: TRBV7-8
D: .
J: TRBJ2-7
size: .
CDR3: CASSYGGSSYEQYF
DNA: TGTGCCAGCAGCTATGGCGGCAGCTCCTACGAGCAGTACTTC

V: TRBV6-6
D: .
J: TRBJ1-2
size: .
CDR3: CASTLILGGRGGYTF
DNA: TGTGCCAGCACCCTGATTTTGGGAGGGAGAGGTGGCTACACCTTC